Below are 18 T cell receptor beta chains sequenced from a single sample in a study of blood T cell repertoires in COVID-19. The table came from immunoSEQ multiplex PCR; TCRdb's copy has only in-frame clones and leaves some out. This repertoire shows 200,000 to 300,000 clones, 75% to 90% found once; its top ten account for roughly 1.9%. Sequenced: peripheral blood. These receptors originate from a man aged 30 to 45 with active or convalescent COVID-19.

The chain joins TRBV30 to TRBJ1-5; D not certain. V gave up 3 bases and J gave up 5 bases, with 14 bases separating them. This CDR3 contains 14 residues. Germline assignment: CDR1 GTSNPN and CDR2 SVGIG (reference sequence). This chain's CDR3 is CAWRSSYPDQPQHF. The CDR3 bases are TGTGCCTGGAGGTCGTCTTACCCAGATCAGCCCCAGCATTTT.

The chain uses TRBV6-5 and TRBJ1-2, with D unresolved. The CDR3 is 13 amino acids. Germline V gene data show CDR1 as MNHEY and CDR2 as SVGAGI. V lost 5 bases to trimming and J lost 5 bases, with 12 bases between them. CDR3 region: CASSTARSYGYTF. CDR3 sequence (DNA): TGTGCCAGCAGTACCGCGAGGAGTTATGGCTACACCTTC.

The genes are TRBV25-1 and TRBJ2-7; TRBD1 is a possible D gene (6 bases). The CDR3 spans 15 residues. Trimming removed 8 bases from V and 0 bases from J, with 17 bases in between. The germline gives CDR1 MGHDK, CDR2 SYGVNS. CDR3 DNA: TGTGCCAGCGGACGAGGGTGGGACAACTCCTACGAGCAGTACTTC. Its protein product is CASGRGWDNSYEQYF.

This chain connects TRBV13 to TRBJ2-5; 9 positions agree with TRBD2. CDR3 length: 17 residues. Per germline, CDR1 PRHDT and CDR2 FYEKMQ (reference sequence). The V and J ends lost 2 bases and 0 bases, in that order; junction bases with no gene match: 7. Written as DNA, the CDR3 is TGTGCCAGCAGCTTACTCACAGCGGGGGGTAACCAAGAGACCCAGTACTTC. Translation: CASSLLTAGGNQETQYF.

This clone was seen a single time. The chain carries TRBV28 and TRBJ1-2; no reliable D call. CDR3 length: 12 residues. Trimming left V 2 bases short and J 8 bases short, with 9 bases between. CDR1 is MDHEN and CDR2 is SYDVKM in the germline V gene. In DNA form, the CDR3 reads TGTGCCAGCAGTTTAATCCAGGAAGGCTACACCTTC. Translated: CASSLIQEGYTF.

This clone was seen just once. This chain joins TRBV12-3 or TRBV12-4 and TRBJ1-2; D might be TRBD1 (6 bases). CDR3 size: 13 residues. V gave up 3 bases and J gave up 7 bases, with 12 bases separating them. Here the CDR3 reads CASSFDRYAGYTF. The DNA of the CDR3 is TGTGCCAGCAGTTTCGACAGGTACGCTGGCTACACCTTC.

A single count supports this clone. This chain connects TRBV5-1 to TRBJ2-1, with D possibly matching TRBD2 (5 bases). Per the germline V gene, CDR1 is SGHRS and CDR2 is YFSETQ. The CDR3 is made up of 16 amino acids. Trimming left V 0 bases short and J 0 bases short, with 10 bases between. Written as DNA, the CDR3 is TGCGCCAGCAGCTTGGCCGTAGGACTCTCCTACAATGAGCAGTTCTTC. It is translated as CASSLAVGLSYNEQFF.

The chain is built from TRBV18 and TRBJ2-7; D is possibly TRBD2 (5 bases). Trimming took off 5 bases at V and 7 bases at J, with 12 bases between the two ends. There are 12 residues in the CDR3. Germline V gene lookup returns CDR1 KGHSH and CDR2 LQKENI. CDR3 sequence: CASSGETGEQYF. In DNA form, the CDR3 reads TGTGCCAGCTCAGGGGAGACGGGGGAGCAGTACTTC.

V usage is TRBV5-1 and J usage is TRBJ1-6; maybe TRBD1 (6 bases). The CDR3 is 14 residues long. Germline CDR1 SGHRS, CDR2 YFSETQ. Trimming took off 6 bases at V and 8 bases at J, with 15 bases between the two ends. CDR3 in amino acids: CASNPRGGDSPLHF. CDR3 nucleotides: TGCGCCAGCAACCCTAGGGGGGGTGATTCACCCCTCCACTTT.

The chain employs TRBV7-3 and TRBJ2-3; TRBD1 agrees at 10 bases. The ends lost 4 bases at V and 2 bases at J; junction bases unmatched: 6. The CDR3 covers 16 residues. CDR1 is SGHTA and CDR2 is FQGTGA in the germline V gene. CDR3 in amino acids: CASSYGTGALTDTQYF. The CDR3 nucleotides are TGTGCCAGCAGCTATGGGACAGGGGCCCTCACAGATACGCAGTATTTT.

The sample holds one count of this clone. The V gene is TRBV6-1, the J gene TRBJ1-1, with a weak D call TRBD1 (5 bases). In germline, CDR1 is MNHNS, CDR2 SASEGT. V shed 0 bases and J shed 7 bases, with 12 bases lying between them. There are 14 residues in the CDR3. The CDR3 is CASSEAGWGVEAFF. CDR3 nucleotides: TGTGCCAGCAGTGAAGCGGGCTGGGGGGTTGAAGCTTTCTTT.

As DNA, the CDR3 is TGTGCCAGCACCCCTAGGGGTCAGATGAACACTGAAGCTTTCTTT. Translating gives CASTPRGQMNTEAFF. This sequence joins TRBV27 and TRBJ1-1; the D gene is possibly TRBD1 (5 bases). The CDR3 extends over 15 amino acids. The germline V and J ends were trimmed by 7 bases and 0 bases, with 15 bases remaining between them. Looked up from germline, CDR1 is MNHEY and CDR2 is SMNVEV (reference sequence).

The chain employs TRBV13 and TRBJ2-7; TRBD1 matches 7 bases. The germline gives CDR1 PRHDT, CDR2 FYEKMQ (reference sequence). The CDR3 consists of 15 residues. After removal of 8 bases from V and 0 bases from J, the junction contained 10 bases not matched to a gene. DNA of the CDR3: TGTGCCAGCGGACAACAGGGGTATGACTCCTACGAGCAGTACTTC. Residues: CASGQQGYDSYEQYF.

The chain couples TRBV4-3 to TRBJ2-3, with D possibly TRBD1 on 6 matching bases. The CDR3 runs 16 residues. Trimming cost V 0 bases and J 0 bases, with 10 bases left between them. Per germline, CDR1 LGHNA and CDR2 YSLEER. The CDR3 here is CASSQDRGGSTDTQYF. CDR3 nucleotides: TGCGCCAGCAGCCAAGATCGAGGGGGAAGCACAGATACGCAGTATTTT.

The chain couples TRBV28 to TRBJ1-1; 9 bases align to TRBD1. The CDR3 has 15 residues. The V segment lost 6 bases and the J segment 2 bases; nucleotides outside the gene matches: 7. CDR1 MDHEN and CDR2 SYDVKM come from the germline V gene. The CDR3 is CASRPPGQGNTEAFF. The CDR3 coding sequence is TGTGCCAGCAGACCTCCGGGACAGGGTAACACTGAAGCTTTCTTT.

A single count supports this clone. The CDR3 nucleotides are TGTGCCAGCAGTTACCCCCGGGTCTCTGGAAACACCATATATTTT. Its translation: CASSYPRVSGNTIYF. The chain recombines TRBV6-6 with TRBJ1-3; no firm D call. The V and J ends lost 2 bases and 0 bases respectively, with 8 bases between them. CDR1 and CDR2 from the germline V gene are MNHNY and SVGAGI (reference sequence). The CDR3 has 15 amino acids.

The J gene is TRBJ2-3, the V gene TRBV11-2, with TRBD2 matching 11 bases. The CDR3 extends over 16 amino acids. CDR1 and CDR2 from the germline V gene are SGHAT and FQNNGV. The V and J ends lost 4 bases and 4 bases, in that order; junction bases with no gene match: 7. In DNA, the CDR3 is TGTGCCAGCAGCTACCGACTAGCGGGGTCTGCAGATACGCAGTATTTT. This codes for CASSYRLAGSADTQYF.

In DNA form, the CDR3 reads TGCGCCAGCAGCCAAGGCACCACTAGGGGGCAGGGGGAAAAACTGTTTTTT. Its protein product is CASSQGTTRGQGEKLFF. V and J are TRBV4-1 and TRBJ1-4, with 7 bases matching TRBD1. CDR1 MGHRA and CDR2 YSYEKL come from the germline V gene. This CDR3 is built from 17 residues. V was clipped by 1 base and J by 8 bases; unmatched bases: 13.